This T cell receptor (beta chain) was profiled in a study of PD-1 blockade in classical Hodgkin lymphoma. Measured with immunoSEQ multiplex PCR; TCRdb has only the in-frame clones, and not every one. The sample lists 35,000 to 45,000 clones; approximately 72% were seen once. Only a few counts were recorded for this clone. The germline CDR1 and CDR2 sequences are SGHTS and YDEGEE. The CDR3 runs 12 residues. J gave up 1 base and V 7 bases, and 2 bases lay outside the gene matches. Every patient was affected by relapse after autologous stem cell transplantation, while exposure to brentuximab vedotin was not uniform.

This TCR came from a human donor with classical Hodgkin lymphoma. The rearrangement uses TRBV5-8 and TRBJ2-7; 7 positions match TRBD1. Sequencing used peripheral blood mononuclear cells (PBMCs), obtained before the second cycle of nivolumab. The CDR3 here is CASGTVSYEQYF. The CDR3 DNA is TGTGCCAGCGGGACAGTATCCTACGAGCAGTACTTC.